Only one count was recorded for the clone carrying this T cell receptor (beta chain). This record comes from a study of cytomegalovirus exposure and HLA in healthy donors. Primers for the PCR totalled 60 Vbeta and 13 Jbeta. The method was immunoSEQ multiplex PCR; TCRdb's version includes in-frame clones alone and lacks a portion of them. This table holds 160,000 or so clones, roughly 80% found once. Germline lookup yields CDR1 SGDLS and CDR2 YYNGEE. Deletions cut 4 bases from V and 1 base from J, with 8 bases between. This CDR3 has 13 residues. What was sequenced was PBMCs. The clonotype was recovered from a woman in her 30s in good health and CMV-seropositive. This chain connects TRBV9 to TRBJ1-1; D unclear. CDR3: CASSLTENTEAFF. In DNA form, the CDR3 reads TGTGCCAGCAGCCTCACAGAGAACACTGAAGCTTTCTTT.